A single sample is the source of the 29 T cell receptor beta chains below, sequenced in a study of blood T cell repertoires in COVID-19. TCRdb's table, derived via immunoSEQ multiplex PCR, lists solely in-frame clones and lacks some. Among 200,000 to 250,000 clones, 82% were seen once, and the ten largest hold roughly 8%. The specimen was peripheral blood. The receptors stem from a woman at least 80 years old with COVID-19, enrolled during active disease.

This clone was seen just once. The chain couples TRBV7-8 to TRBJ2-3; possibly TRBD2 for D (6 bases). This CDR3 region has 14 residues. Germline V gene sequence: CDR1 SGHVS, CDR2 FQNEAQ. Trimming took off 3 bases at V and 2 bases at J, with 9 bases between the two ends. CDR3 DNA: TGTGCCAGCAGCTTTGGGGACTTCACAGATACGCAGTATTTT. Encoded protein: CASSFGDFTDTQYF. The entire variable domain, with the rest obtained from reference TRBV7-8 and TRBJ2-3, is as follows: GAGVSQSPRYKVAKRGQDVALRCDPISGHVSLFWYQQALGQGPEFLTYFQNEAQLDKSGLPSDRFFAERPEGSVSTLKIQRTQQEDSAVYLCASSFGDFTDTQYFGPGTRLTVL.

The chain uses TRBV28 and TRBJ1-5; 9 nucleotides line up with TRBD1. With V trimmed by 5 bases and J by 6 bases, 8 bases remained unmatched. Germline loops: CDR1 MDHEN, CDR2 SYDVKM. This CDR3 comprises 15 residues. The CDR3 nucleotides read TGTGCCAGCAGTATAGGGGGGACAGGGCTTCAGCCCCAGCATTTT. Translated, it gives CASSIGGTGLQPQHF.

V is TRBV9 and J is TRBJ1-1; TRBD1 matches 11 bases. Germline V gives CDR1 SGDLS, CDR2 YYNGEE. CDR3 length: 16 residues. With V trimmed by 2 bases and J by 5 bases, 8 bases remained unmatched. CDR3 nucleotides: TGTGCCAGCAGCGTTTGGACAGGGGGCTTGAGGACTGAAGCTTTCTTT. It is translated as CASSVWTGGLRTEAFF. The variable domain in full, with the rest retrieved from reference TRBV9 and TRBJ1-1, is DSGVTQTPKHLITATGQRVTLRCSPRSGDLSVYWYQQSLDQGLQFLIQYYNGEERAKGNILERFSAQQFPDLHSELNLSSLELGDSALYFCASSVWTGGLRTEAFFGQGTRLTVV.

The genes are TRBV18 and TRBJ1-2; 7 bases align to TRBD1. The CDR3 has 14 residues. Looked up from germline, CDR1 is KGHSH and CDR2 is LQKENI. After removal of 2 bases from V and 6 bases from J, the junction contained 6 bases not matched to a gene. CDR3: CASSPSTGIHGYTF. The CDR3 DNA reads as TGTGCCAGCTCACCATCGACAGGGATCCATGGCTACACCTTC.

This clone appeared a single time. V gene TRBV5-8 combines with J gene TRBJ1-5, with 9 bases lining up with TRBD1. The V gene's germline CDR1 is SGHTS and CDR2 YDEGEE. The CDR3 consists of 16 residues. V was pared by 3 bases and J by 1 base, with 5 bases of the junction left unmatched. The DNA for the CDR3 is TGTGCCAGCAGCTGGCACAGGGGGCAAAGCAATCAGCCCCAGCATTTT. Its translation is CASSWHRGQSNQPQHF. The full variable domain, completed using reference TRBV5-8 and TRBJ1-5, is EAGVTQSPTHLIKTRGQQATLRCSPISGHTSVYWYQQALGLGLQFLLWYDEGEERNRGNFPPRFSGRQFPNYSSELNVNALELEDSALYLCASSWHRGQSNQPQHFGDGTRLSIL.

The rearrangement joins TRBV9 to TRBJ1-4; D ambiguous. The CDR3 runs to 12 residues. The V end lost 4 bases, the J end lost 10 bases, and 11 bases lay between the germline ends. In germline, CDR1 is SGDLS, CDR2 YYNGEE. The DNA for the CDR3 is TGTGCCAGCAGCCCTGAGGGAGGAAAACTGTTTTTT. Its protein is CASSPEGGKLFF. Combining the CDR3 with reference TRBV9 and TRBJ1-4 gives the whole variable domain DSGVTQTPKHLITATGQRVTLRCSPRSGDLSVYWYQQSLDQGLQFLIQYYNGEERAKGNILERFSAQQFPDLHSELNLSSLELGDSALYFCASSPEGGKLFFGSGTQLSVL.

The V call is TRBV19, the J call TRBJ1-2; tentative D call: TRBD1 (6 bases). The CDR3 runs 13 residues. Germline V gives CDR1 LNHDA, CDR2 SQIVND (reference sequence). V was pared by 9 bases and J by 2 bases, with 13 bases between. CDR3 bases: TGTGCCAGCCGGACAGCTCGGAACTATGGCTACACCTTC. Amino acids: CASRTARNYGYTF. Complete variable domain (other parts from reference TRBV19 and TRBJ1-2): DGGITQSPKYLFRKEGQNVTLSCEQNLNHDAMYWYRQDPGQGLRLIYYSQIVNDFQKGDIAEGYSVSREKKESFPLTVTSAQKNPTAFYLCASRTARNYGYTFGSGTRLTVV.

CDR3 sequence: CASSQTKGLAQETQYF. CDR3 in DNA: TGTGCCAGCAGCCAAACGAAAGGACTAGCGCAAGAGACCCAGTACTTC. The chain recombines TRBV14 with TRBJ2-5, with 9 bases fitting TRBD2. CDR3 size: 16 residues. The germline V gene encodes CDR1 SGHDN and CDR2 FVKESK. Trimming cost V 2 bases and J 2 bases; bases outside gene matches: 6.

The chain combines TRBV24-1 with TRBJ2-7; 9 bases match TRBD1. The CDR3 extends over 16 amino acids. Germline-derived CDR1 and CDR2 are KGHDR and SFDVKD. The J segment lost 3 bases and the V segment lost 5 bases, leaving 10 bases of the junction unmatched. CDR3: CATSVVQGATCYEQYF. CDR3 bases: TGTGCCACCAGTGTTGTACAGGGGGCGACTTGCTACGAGCAGTACTTC.

The J gene is TRBJ1-6, the V gene TRBV14; possibly TRBD1 for D (5 bases). Trimming pared 2 bases from V and 6 bases from J, leaving 17 bases between. Germline V gives CDR1 SGHDN, CDR2 FVKESK. The CDR3 is made up of 17 amino acids. The CDR3 here is CASSQLSQGNSNSPLHF. As DNA, the CDR3 is TGTGCCAGCAGCCAACTCTCCCAGGGAAATTCTAATTCACCCCTCCACTTT.

This clone was detected only once. The genes are TRBV9 and TRBJ1-1; 9 bases line up with TRBD1. The CDR3 covers 15 residues. CDR1 is SGDLS and CDR2 is YYNGEE in the germline V gene. V was pared by 4 bases and J by 3 bases, with 7 bases of the junction left unmatched. Here the CDR3 DNA reads TGTGCCAGCAGCCCCCGGGACAGGGAGGACACTGAAGCTTTCTTT. Its protein product is CASSPRDREDTEAFF.

V is TRBV27 and J is TRBJ1-2; TRBD1 matches at 8 bases. The J segment lost 7 bases and the V segment lost 5 bases, leaving 12 bases of the junction unmatched. The CDR3 length is 15 residues. CDR1 MNHEY and CDR2 SMNVEV come from the germline V gene (reference sequence). The CDR3 region has the DNA TGTGCCAGCAGTCGCGGACAGGGAGCACCCGTTGGCTACACCTTC. Its protein is CASSRGQGAPVGYTF.

The chain has TRBV6-5 and TRBJ1-1, with unresolved D. V was cut by 8 bases and J by 0 bases, with 10 bases left in between. CDR3 length: 13 amino acids. Germline CDR1 is MNHEY and CDR2 is SVGAGI. DNA for the CDR3: TGTGCCAGCTTCCAAAGAGTGAACACTGAAGCTTTCTTT. This codes for CASFQRVNTEAFF.

This clone was found once. The chain joins TRBV2 to TRBJ2-3, with D tentatively TRBD2 (5 bases). Looked up from germline, CDR1 is SNHLY and CDR2 is FYNNEI. The V end lost 6 bases, the J end lost 3 bases, and 13 bases lay between the germline ends. The CDR3 is made up of 14 amino acids. CDR3 DNA: TGTGCCAGCAGCGGTACGGGAAGGACAGATACGCAGTATTTT. Protein product: CASSGTGRTDTQYF.

This clone occurred once. This chain links TRBV3-1 (or the pseudogene TRBV3-2) with TRBJ2-4; 9 positions agree with TRBD1. The CDR3 covers 16 residues. The germline V gene encodes CDR1 LGHDT and CDR2 YNNKEL (reference sequence). V trimming: 4 bases; J trimming: 5 bases; junction bases outside the gene matches: 9. CDR3 bases: TGTGCCAGCAGCCCCGACAGGGGGAGACCCCAAAACATTCAGTACTTC. Encoded protein: CASSPDRGRPQNIQYF.

The table lists this clone with a count of one. The CDR3 sequence is CASSLASVEQFF. DNA of the CDR3: TGTGCCAGCAGTTTGGCCTCCGTGGAGCAGTTCTTC. This rearrangement joins TRBV6-2 or TRBV6-3 to TRBJ2-1; D gene ambiguous. Germline V gene data show CDR1 as MNHEY and CDR2 as SVGEGT. The CDR3 runs to 12 residues. Trimming left V 4 bases short and J 10 bases short, with 11 bases between.

This clone is a singleton in its sample. This chain uses TRBV18 with TRBJ1-2; D gene uncertain. CDR1 KGHSH and CDR2 LQKENI come from the germline V gene. With 2 bases removed from V and 8 bases from J, the gap between germline ends came to 12 bases. The CDR3 covers 13 residues. CDR3 loop: CASSPSSATGYTF. The CDR3 nucleotides are TGTGCCAGCTCACCAAGTAGCGCGACAGGCTACACCTTC.

The chain links TRBV28 to TRBJ1-2; D might be TRBD1 (5 bases). V lost 6 bases and J lost 4, with 24 bases in between. Germline CDR1 and CDR2: MDHEN and SYDVKM. The CDR3 runs 17 residues. CDR3 nucleotide sequence: TGTGCCAGCAGCGCAACATCTAGGACATTTGACCTCTATGGCTACACCTTC. This codes for CASSATSRTFDLYGYTF.

In its sample, this clone was seen a few times. The chain combines TRBV9 with TRBJ2-7; 11 bases map to TRBD2. The V gene end was trimmed by 0 bases and the J gene end by 7 bases; junction bases not matched to a gene: 12. Germline assignment: CDR1 SGDLS and CDR2 YYNGEE. This CDR3 comprises 17 residues. The CDR3 protein is CASSVGLAGGGDEEQYF. CDR3 DNA: TGTGCCAGCAGCGTAGGGCTAGCGGGAGGCGGCGATGAGGAGCAGTACTTC.

V usage is TRBV4-2 and J usage is TRBJ1-1; no definite D call. This CDR3 has 16 amino acids. Per the germline V gene, CDR1 is LGHNA and CDR2 is YNFKEQ. V was cut by 1 base and J by 0 bases, with 12 bases left in between. The CDR3 DNA reads as TGTGCCAGCAGCCAAGGGTTCACACAGATGAACACTGAAGCTTTCTTT. Protein: CASSQGFTQMNTEAFF.

The table lists this clone with a few counts. The genes are TRBV15 and TRBJ1-4; no clear D gene. V lost 4 bases, J lost 5 bases, and 14 bases lay in between. CDR3 length: 15 amino acids. The germline V gene has CDR1 LNHNV and CDR2 YYDKDF (reference sequence). The CDR3 nucleotides read TGTGCCACCAGCAAAGGTACTATCCTCAATGAAAAACTGTTTTTT. The encoded protein is CATSKGTILNEKLFF.

This chain connects TRBV6-5 to TRBJ2-7, with D perhaps TRBD2 (5 bases). Germline assignment: CDR1 MNHEY and CDR2 SVGAGI. This CDR3 has 15 residues. V shed 0 bases and J shed 2 bases, with 11 bases lying between them. The CDR3 is CASSYSGRITYEQYF. The CDR3 DNA is TGTGCCAGCAGTTACTCTGGGAGAATCACCTACGAGCAGTACTTC.

The genes are TRBV19 and TRBJ1-2; D might be TRBD1 (5 bases). There are 16 residues in the CDR3. V gave up 7 bases and J gave up 5 bases, with 23 bases separating them. The germline V gene has CDR1 LNHDA and CDR2 SQIVND (reference sequence). The CDR3 region has the DNA TGTGCCAGTATCAACCGGTTTGGGCAGGGCCGTTATGGCTACACCTTC. It translates to CASINRFGQGRYGYTF.

CDR3 residues: CASSGGTGFGYTF. CDR3 in DNA: TGTGCCAGCAGTGGTGGGACAGGGTTCGGCTACACCTTC. J is TRBJ1-2 and V is TRBV2; TRBD1 matches 9 bases. Germline trimming cut 4 bases from V and 8 bases from J; bases unmatched to any gene: 5. This CDR3 is built from 13 residues. CDR1 is SNHLY, CDR2 FYNNEI, per germline.

Only a few counts were recorded for this clone. This chain uses TRBV25-1 with TRBJ1-5, with TRBD1 as a possible D gene (5 bases). Deletions cut 5 bases from V and 6 bases from J, with 11 bases between. Germline CDR1 reads MGHDK; CDR2 reads SYGVNS. There are 13 residues in the CDR3. CDR3 DNA sequence: TGTGCCAGCAGTACGGGGGGGACTCAGCCCCAGCATTTT. Translating gives CASSTGGTQPQHF.

V gene TRBV6-2 or TRBV6-3 combines with J gene TRBJ1-1; D unresolved. This CDR3 is built from 13 residues. V was pared by 5 bases and J by 7 bases, with 14 bases between. Germline CDR1 MNHEY, CDR2 SVGEGT. The CDR3 region has the DNA TGTGCCAGCAGTCGGCAGGAACCTGGTGAAGCTTTCTTT. Its translation: CASSRQEPGEAFF.

The V and J genes are TRBV7-3 and TRBJ2-3; no clear D gene. This CDR3 comprises 14 residues. Germline assignment: CDR1 SGHTA and CDR2 FQGTGA. The V gene lost 1 base and the J gene lost 1 base, with 6 bases spanning the gap. CDR3 coding DNA: TGTGCCAGCAGCTTAAATCTAGGCACAGATACGCAGTATTTT. Protein product: CASSLNLGTDTQYF.

This clone showed up just a few times. The chain couples TRBV11-2 to TRBJ1-1; D is ambiguous. CDR3 length equals 14 residues. Trimming shortened V by 2 bases and J by 1 base, and 8 bases separated the two germline ends. Germline V gene sequence: CDR1 SGHAT, CDR2 FQNNGV. The CDR3 DNA reads as TGTGCCAGCAGCTTAAATCGGGGGAACACTGAAGCTTTCTTT. As protein: CASSLNRGNTEAFF.

Points on this clone: This sample also contains other DNA sequences that code for the same CDR3. The chain carries TRBV30 and TRBJ1-5; 8 nucleotides agree with TRBD1. Trimming took 0 bases from V and 2 from J; bases not matched to a gene: 0. The CDR3 spans 14 residues. Germline V CDR1 and CDR2: GTSNPN, SVGIG (reference sequence). CDR3 sequence: CAWSVQGGNQPQHF. The CDR3 nucleotides are TGTGCCTGGAGTGTACAGGGGGGCAATCAGCCCCAGCATTTT. Full variable domain (outside the CDR3, taken from reference TRBV30 and TRBJ1-5): SQTIHQWPATLVQPVGSPLSLECTVEGTSNPNLYWYRQAAGRGLQLLFYSVGIGQISSEVPQNLSASRPQDRQFILSSKKLLLSDSGFYLCAWSVQGGNQPQHFGDGTRLSIL.